Following are 14 T cell receptor beta chains from one sample sequenced in a study of neurological immune-mediated disorders. TCRdb reprocessed the 5' RACE reads via MiXCR and lists one record per CDR3 protein. The top ten hold 7.5% to 10% of the sample, which has around 35,000 distinct CDR3 sequences, roughly 1.6% seen once. Specimen: PBMCs. These receptors all stem from a woman in her twenties or thirties with multiple sclerosis.

Ten or more counts support this clonotype. The rearrangement links TRBV29-1 to TRBJ1-1, with D unclear. Germline V lookup: CDR1 SQVTM, CDR2 ANQGSEA. This CDR3 spans 12 amino acids. Trimming left V 4 bases short and J 7 bases short, with 13 bases between. CDR3 nucleotide sequence: TGCAGCGTTGTCGGGCAGCTTTATGAAGCTTTCTTT. Translation: CSVVGQLYEAFF. Looking up the rest from reference TRBV29-1 and TRBJ1-1 gives the full variable domain: SAVISQKPSRDICQRGTSLTIQCQVDSQVTMMFWYRQQPGQSLTLIATANQGSEATYESGFVIDKFPISRPNLTFSTLTVSNMSPEDSSIYLCSVVGQLYEAFFGQGTRLTVV.

This clonotype came up many times. The chain combines TRBV7-9 with TRBJ1-1; no clear D. Looked up from germline, CDR1 is SEHNR and CDR2 is FQNEAQ (reference sequence). Trimming shortened V by 5 bases and J by 5 bases, and 12 bases separated the two germline ends. This CDR3 is 13 amino acids long. In DNA form, the CDR3 reads TGTGCCAGCAGCAACAGAGCTAAGACTGAAGCTTTCTTT. It yields the protein CASSNRAKTEAFF.

This clonotype has ten or more counts. The V gene is TRBV3-1, the J gene TRBJ2-3; 12 bases match TRBD2. Germline CDR1 and CDR2: LGHDT and YNNKEL (reference sequence). The CDR3 loop spans 14 amino acids. V dropped 4 bases and J dropped 6; count of bases not matched to a gene: 2. The CDR3 loop reads CASSPSGGGDTQYF. The CDR3 DNA is TGTGCCAGCAGCCCTAGCGGGGGGGGCGATACGCAGTATTTT.

This clonotype was seen many times. The chain uses TRBV10-2 and TRBJ1-1, with TRBD1 as a possible D gene (5 bases). Trimming took off 2 bases at V and 10 bases at J, with 8 bases between the two ends. The CDR3 runs to 11 residues. Germline assignment: CDR1 WSHSY and CDR2 SAAADI. CDR3 protein: CASSEVGGAFF. In DNA, the CDR3 is TGCGCCAGCAGTGAGGTGGGGGGAGCTTTCTTT.

This clonotype came up many times. The CDR3 region has the DNA TGCAGTGCTTCAGACGGGGACAGGGGGCATGGCTACACCTTC. Translation gives CSASDGDRGHGYTF. The rearrangement joins TRBV20-1 to TRBJ1-2; TRBD1 agrees at 12 bases. Germline values: CDR1 DFQATT, CDR2 SNEGSKA (reference sequence). The CDR3 has 14 amino acids. The J segment lost 6 bases and the V segment lost 5 bases, leaving 7 bases of the junction unmatched.

This clonotype was observed many times. The CDR3 reads CSAGRLGGGADTQYF. For the CDR3, the DNA is TGCAGTGCTGGGCGACTTGGCGGGGGTGCAGATACGCAGTATTTT. The J gene is TRBJ2-3, the V gene TRBV20-1; 7 bases match TRBD2. Germline V gene data show CDR1 as DFQATT and CDR2 as SNEGSKA (reference sequence). The CDR3 runs 15 residues. V lost 5 bases, J lost 4 bases, and 12 bases stayed unmatched.

Ten or more counts support this clonotype. The chain joins TRBV5-1 to TRBJ1-1, with D tentatively TRBD1 (5 bases). The CDR3 totals 13 residues. Germline CDR1 SGHRS, CDR2 YFSETQ. The V end lost 4 bases, the J end lost 7 bases, and 14 bases lay between the germline ends. The CDR3, as DNA: TGCGCCAGCAGCCGTGACACCCAGGGTGAAGCTTTCTTT. This codes for CASSRDTQGEAFF. The full variable domain, with the rest looked up from reference TRBV5-1 and TRBJ1-1, is KAGVTQTPRYLIKTRGQQVTLSCSPISGHRSVSWYQQTPGQGLQFLFEYFSETQRNKGNFPGRFSGRQFSNSRSEMNVSTLELGDSALYLCASSRDTQGEAFFGQGTRLTVV.

This clonotype was recorded at least ten times. The chain carries TRBV19 and TRBJ1-3; 8 bases align to TRBD1. This CDR3 region has 15 residues. V lost 6 bases to trimming and J lost 0 bases; unmatched junction nucleotides: 4. The germline CDR1 and CDR2 sequences are LNHDA and SQIVND (reference sequence). CDR3 residues: CASSTGGSSGNTIYF. The CDR3 region has the DNA TGTGCCAGTAGCACAGGGGGAAGCTCTGGAAACACCATATATTTT. The entire variable domain, with the rest obtained from reference TRBV19 and TRBJ1-3, is as follows: DGGITQSPKYLFRKEGQNVTLSCEQNLNHDAMYWYRQDPGQGLRLIYYSQIVNDFQKGDIAEGYSVSREKKESFPLTVTSAQKNPTAFYLCASSTGGSSGNTIYFGEGSWLTVV.

The table lists this clonotype with many counts. The V gene is TRBV3-1, the J gene TRBJ1-2, with a weak D call TRBD1 (5 bases). The germline V gene encodes CDR1 LGHDT and CDR2 YNNKEL (reference sequence). This CDR3 is 14 amino acids long. V lost 6 bases and J lost 8, with 19 bases in between. CDR3 nucleotide sequence: TGTGCCAGCAGACCCGGGGACGGCCTCGGGGGCTACACCTTC. The encoded protein is CASRPGDGLGGYTF.

This clonotype was found many times. This rearrangement joins TRBV12-3 or TRBV12-4 to TRBJ1-3; perhaps TRBD1 as D (6 bases). The CDR3 has 13 amino acids. Trimming pared 6 bases from V and 2 bases from J, leaving 8 bases between. The CDR3 nucleotides are TGTGCCAGCAGAGGGGACACTGGAAACACCATATATTTT. Translated: CASRGDTGNTIYF.

This clonotype was observed many times. The chain employs TRBV2 and TRBJ2-3; weak D call: TRBD1 (6 bases). Trimming removed 3 bases from V and 7 bases from J, with 11 bases in between. Germline V lookup: CDR1 SNHLY, CDR2 FYNNEI. The CDR3 totals 13 residues. CDR3 amino acids: CASSERTVNTQYF. The CDR3 DNA reads as TGTGCCAGCAGTGAGCGGACAGTAAATACGCAGTATTTT.

This clonotype has a count of ten or more. J is TRBJ1-2 and V is TRBV20-1, with 8 bases that match TRBD1. The CDR3 runs 15 residues. V was pared by 0 bases and J by 4 bases, with 7 bases of the junction left unmatched. Germline-derived CDR1 and CDR2 are DFQATT and SNEGSKA (reference sequence). CDR3 nucleotides: TGCAGTGCTAGAGATTTCAGGGGGCGCCTCTATGGCTACACCTTC. Encoded protein: CSARDFRGRLYGYTF.

This clonotype was counted at least ten times. The J gene is TRBJ2-3, the V gene TRBV5-1; possible D gene TRBD1, 5 bases. The CDR3 totals 13 residues. V was clipped by 5 bases and J by 0 bases, with 7 bases between them. CDR1 and CDR2 (germline): SGHRS, YFSETQ. Written as DNA, the CDR3 is TGCGCCAGCAGATGGGGCAGCACAGATACGCAGTATTTT. The encoded protein is CASRWGSTDTQYF.

Ten or more counts support this clonotype. The gene calls are TRBV7-2 and TRBJ2-7; no definite D call. The CDR3 is made up of 13 amino acids. V lost 5 bases to trimming and J lost 4 bases, with 12 bases between them. Germline-derived CDR1 and CDR2 are SGHTA and FQGNSA. The CDR3 DNA sequence: TGTGCCAGCAGCCCCGGTCCGATTTACGAGCAGTACTTC. Translated, it gives CASSPGPIYEQYF. Filled out from reference TRBV7-2 and TRBJ2-7, the complete variable domain reads GAGVSQSPSNKVTEKGKDVELRCDPISGHTALYWYRQSLGQGLEFLIYFQGNSAPDKSGLPSDRFSAERTGGSVSTLTIQRTQQEDSAVYLCASSPGPIYEQYFGPGTRLTVT.